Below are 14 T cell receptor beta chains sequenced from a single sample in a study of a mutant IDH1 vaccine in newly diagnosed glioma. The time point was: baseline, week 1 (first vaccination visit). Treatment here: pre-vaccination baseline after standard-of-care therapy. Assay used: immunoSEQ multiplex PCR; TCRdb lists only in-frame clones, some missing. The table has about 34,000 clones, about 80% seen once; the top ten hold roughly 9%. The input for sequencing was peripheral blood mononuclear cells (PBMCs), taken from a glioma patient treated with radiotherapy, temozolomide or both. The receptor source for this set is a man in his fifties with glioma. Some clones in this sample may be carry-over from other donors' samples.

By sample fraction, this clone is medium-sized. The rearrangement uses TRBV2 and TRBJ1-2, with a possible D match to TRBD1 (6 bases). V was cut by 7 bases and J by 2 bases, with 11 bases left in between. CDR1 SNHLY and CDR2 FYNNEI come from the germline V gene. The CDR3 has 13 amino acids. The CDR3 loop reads CASILGTNYGYTF. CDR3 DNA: TGTGCCAGCATATTAGGGACAAACTATGGCTACACCTTC.

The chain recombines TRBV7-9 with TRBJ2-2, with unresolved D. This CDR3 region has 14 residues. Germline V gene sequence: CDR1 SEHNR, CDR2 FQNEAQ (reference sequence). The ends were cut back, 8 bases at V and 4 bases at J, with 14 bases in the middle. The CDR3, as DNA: TGTGCCAGCGAATCCTATTTAGGCACCGGGGAGCTGTTTTTT. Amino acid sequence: CASESYLGTGELFF.

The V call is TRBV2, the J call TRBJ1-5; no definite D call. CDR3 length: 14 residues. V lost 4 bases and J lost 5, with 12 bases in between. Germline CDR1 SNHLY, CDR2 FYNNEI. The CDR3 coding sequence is TGTGCCAGCAGTGGCCGGGCGGATCATCAGCCCCAGCATTTT. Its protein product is CASSGRADHQPQHF.

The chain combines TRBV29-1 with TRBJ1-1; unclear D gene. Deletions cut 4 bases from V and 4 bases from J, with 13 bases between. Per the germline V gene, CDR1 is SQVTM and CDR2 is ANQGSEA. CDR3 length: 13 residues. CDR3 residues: CSVAAGLSTEAFF. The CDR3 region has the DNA TGCAGCGTTGCCGCCGGACTTAGCACTGAAGCTTTCTTT.

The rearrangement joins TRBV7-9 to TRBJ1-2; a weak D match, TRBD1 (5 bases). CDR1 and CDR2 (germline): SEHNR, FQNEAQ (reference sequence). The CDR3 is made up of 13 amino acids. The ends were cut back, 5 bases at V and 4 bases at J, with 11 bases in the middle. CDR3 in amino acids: CASSQQGGYGYTF. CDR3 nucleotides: TGTGCCAGCAGCCAGCAGGGCGGCTATGGCTACACCTTC.

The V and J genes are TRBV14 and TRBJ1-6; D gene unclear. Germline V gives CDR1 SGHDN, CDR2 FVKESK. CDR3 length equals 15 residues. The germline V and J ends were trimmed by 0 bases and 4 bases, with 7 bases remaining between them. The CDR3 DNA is TGTGCCAGCAGCCAAGATGCCAGTTATAATTCACCCCTCCACTTT. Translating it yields CASSQDASYNSPLHF.

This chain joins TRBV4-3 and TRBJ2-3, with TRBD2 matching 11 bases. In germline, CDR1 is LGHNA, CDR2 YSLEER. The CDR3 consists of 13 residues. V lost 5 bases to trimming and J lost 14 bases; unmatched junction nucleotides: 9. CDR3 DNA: TGCGCCAGCAGCTCAAATAGCGGGGGGGTTCGGTATTTT. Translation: CASSSNSGGVRYF.

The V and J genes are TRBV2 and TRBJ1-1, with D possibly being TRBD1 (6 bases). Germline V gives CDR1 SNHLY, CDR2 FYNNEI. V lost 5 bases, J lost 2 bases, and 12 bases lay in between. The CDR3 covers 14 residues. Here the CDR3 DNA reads TGTGCCAGCAGTCCCAGGGGATTTAACACTGAAGCTTTCTTT. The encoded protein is CASSPRGFNTEAFF.

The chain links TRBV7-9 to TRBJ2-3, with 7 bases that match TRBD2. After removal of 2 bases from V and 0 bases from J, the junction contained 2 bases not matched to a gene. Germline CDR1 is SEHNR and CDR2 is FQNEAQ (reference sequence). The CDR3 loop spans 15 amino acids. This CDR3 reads CASSLRRGSTDTQYF. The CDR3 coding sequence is TGTGCCAGCAGCTTAAGGCGGGGGAGCACAGATACGCAGTATTTT.

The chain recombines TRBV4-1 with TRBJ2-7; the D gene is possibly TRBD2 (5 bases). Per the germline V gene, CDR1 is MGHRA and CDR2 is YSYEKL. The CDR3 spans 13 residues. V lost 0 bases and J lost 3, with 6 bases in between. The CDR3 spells CASSQDRGYEQYF. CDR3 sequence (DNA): TGCGCCAGCAGCCAAGATCGGGGCTACGAGCAGTACTTC.

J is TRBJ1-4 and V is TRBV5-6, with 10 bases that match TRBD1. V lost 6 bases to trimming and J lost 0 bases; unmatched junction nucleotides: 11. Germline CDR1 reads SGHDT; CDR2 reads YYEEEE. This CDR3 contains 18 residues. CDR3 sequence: CASNRVTGGSATNEKLFF. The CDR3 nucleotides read TGTGCCAGCAACCGGGTGACAGGGGGCTCTGCAACTAATGAAAAACTGTTTTTT.

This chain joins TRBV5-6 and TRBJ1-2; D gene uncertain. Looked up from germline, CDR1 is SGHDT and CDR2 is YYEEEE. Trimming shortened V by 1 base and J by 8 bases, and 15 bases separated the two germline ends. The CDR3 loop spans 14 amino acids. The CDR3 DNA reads TGTGCCAGCAGCTTGATGACAAGGGCGTCCGGCTACACCTTC. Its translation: CASSLMTRASGYTF.

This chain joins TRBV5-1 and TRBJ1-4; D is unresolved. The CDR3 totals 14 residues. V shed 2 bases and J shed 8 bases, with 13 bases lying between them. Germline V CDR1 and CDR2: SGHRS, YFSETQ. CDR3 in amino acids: CASSLLESKEKLFF. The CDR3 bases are TGCGCCAGCAGCTTACTCGAATCAAAAGAAAAACTGTTTTTT. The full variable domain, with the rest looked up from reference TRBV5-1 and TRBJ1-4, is KAGVTQTPRYLIKTRGQQVTLSCSPISGHRSVSWYQQTPGQGLQFLFEYFSETQRNKGNFPGRFSGRQFSNSRSEMNVSTLELGDSALYLCASSLLESKEKLFFGSGTQLSVL.

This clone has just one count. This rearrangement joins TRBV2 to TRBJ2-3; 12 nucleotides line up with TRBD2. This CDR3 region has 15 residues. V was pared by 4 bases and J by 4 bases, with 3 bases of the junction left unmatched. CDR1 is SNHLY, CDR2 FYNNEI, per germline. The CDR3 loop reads CASSGASGGADTQYF. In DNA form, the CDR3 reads TGTGCCAGCAGTGGGGCTAGCGGGGGGGCAGATACGCAGTATTTT.